The 26 T cell receptor beta chains below come from one sample, sequenced in a study of Graves' ophthalmopathy and Graves' hyperthyroidism. RNA transcripts served as template for amplifying TCR beta CDR3 sequences. RT-PCR in the first round used HTBI primers; a second-round multiplex PCR followed. TCRdb used MiXCR to reprocess the multiplex PCR reads, holding one entry per CDR3 protein. The sample lists under 350,000 distinct CDR3 sequences; about 17% were seen once. Sequencing was carried out using peripheral blood. All receptors derive from an adult man with Graves' ophthalmopathy.

This clonotype was observed many times. The chain carries TRBV7-2 and TRBJ2-7; D gene unclear. V lost 3 bases and J 2 bases, leaving 11 bases between the germline ends. There are 14 residues in the CDR3. Germline V gene lookup returns CDR1 SGHTA and CDR2 FQGNSA. The CDR3: CASSLGGAAYEQYF. In DNA form, the CDR3 reads TGTGCCAGCAGCTTGGGCGGCGCTGCCTACGAGCAGTACTTC.

The chain carries TRBV6-8 and TRBJ2-5; 9 bases are a match to TRBD1. Germline V gives CDR1 MNHGY, CDR2 SAAAGT. The CDR3 is 16 residues long. With 6 bases clipped from V and 5 bases from J, the junction kept 13 bases outside the gene matches. The CDR3 here is CASRRRPGQGKETQYF. For the CDR3, the DNA is TGTGCCAGCAGGCGAAGACCGGGACAGGGTAAGGAGACCCAGTACTTC.

In its sample, this clonotype was seen a few times. A single base separates this from a much larger clone, so it may be a read error. The chain employs TRBV20-1 and TRBJ2-5; no clear D. The CDR3 loop spans 13 amino acids. Germline V gene sequence: CDR1 DFQATT, CDR2 SNEGSKA (reference sequence). The CDR3 DNA reads TGCAGTGCTAGAGCGCAACTTCAAGAGACCCTGTACTTC. This sequence encodes CSARAQLQETLYF.

In this sample, this clonotype turned up many times. V gene TRBV20-1 combines with J gene TRBJ2-2; TRBD1 agrees at 11 bases. Germline CDR1 DFQATT, CDR2 SNEGSKA (reference sequence). This CDR3 has 18 residues. V trimming: 4 bases; J trimming: 0 bases; junction bases outside the gene matches: 10. DNA of the CDR3: TGCAGTGCTACCCGGGACAGGGGGGGACTAGCGAACACCGGGGAGCTGTTTTTT. The encoded protein is CSATRDRGGLANTGELFF.

The sample holds many counts of this clonotype. The V gene is TRBV28, the J gene TRBJ1-2, with D uncertain. V gave up 1 base and J gave up 9 bases, with 9 bases separating them. Germline V gene sequence: CDR1 MDHEN, CDR2 SYDVKM. CDR3 length equals 12 residues. The CDR3 spells CASSLSIHRYTF. The CDR3 DNA reads as TGTGCCAGCAGTTTATCCATCCATCGCTACACCTTC.

Details on this clonotype: One end of the junction varies from germline; a read error may be responsible. The chain carries TRBV5-1 and TRBJ2-5; TRBD1 or TRBD2 may be the D gene (5 bases each). The germline CDR1 and CDR2 sequences are SGHRS and YFSETQ. This CDR3 has 14 amino acids. In DNA, the CDR3 is TGCGCCAGCAGATTGTTTCCAGGGACGGAGACACAGTACTTC. It yields the protein CASRLFPGTETQYF.

Ten or more counts support this clonotype. The chain combines TRBV30 with TRBJ2-5, with 8 bases that match TRBD1. The V gene end was trimmed by 3 bases and the J gene end by 6 bases; junction bases not matched to a gene: 9. The CDR3 length is 14 residues. CDR1 GTSNPN and CDR2 SVGIG come from the germline V gene (reference sequence). The CDR3 reads CAWSRTGPEKTQYF. The CDR3 region has the DNA TGTGCCTGGAGCCGGACAGGGCCTGAGAAGACCCAGTACTTC.

This clonotype was detected many times. V usage is TRBV7-8 and J usage is TRBJ2-3; no firm D call. The CDR3 consists of 14 residues. V was trimmed by 1 base and J by 3 bases, leaving 8 bases between them. Germline assignment: CDR1 SGHVS and CDR2 FQNEAQ. CDR3 region: CASSLGGNTDTQYF. Written as DNA, the CDR3 is TGTGCCAGCAGCTTAGGTGGGAATACAGATACGCAGTATTTT.

Many counts were recorded for this clonotype. The chain recombines TRBV30 with TRBJ2-1, with 11 positions matching TRBD2. The V and J ends lost 3 bases and 6 bases, in that order; junction bases with no gene match: 1. Germline V gene lookup returns CDR1 GTSNPN and CDR2 SVGIG (reference sequence). There are 13 residues in the CDR3. The CDR3 DNA is TGTGCCTGGAGACTAGCGGGAGTCAATGAGCAGTTCTTC. Translated, it gives CAWRLAGVNEQFF.

In its sample, this clonotype was seen many times. A junction end diverges from the germline sequence, so it may reflect a read error. This chain connects TRBV6-1 to TRBJ1-2, with D perhaps matching TRBD1 (6 bases). The CDR3 spans 10 residues. Germline CDR1 reads MNHNS; CDR2 reads SASEGT. The CDR3 here is CASSRDKLVF. CDR3 coding DNA: TGTGCCAGCAGTCGGGACAAGTTAGTGTTC.

This clonotype was observed many times. This CDR3 is CAISESSSAGGRETQYF. The CDR3 DNA reads TGTGCCATCAGTGAGTCGAGTTCAGCGGGGGGGCGAGAGACCCAGTACTTC. The chain links TRBV10-3 to TRBJ2-5; 10 positions agree with TRBD2. J was trimmed by 4 bases and V by 0 bases; bases with no gene match: 8. The CDR3 sequence is 17 residues long. CDR1 and CDR2 from the germline V gene are ENHRY and SYGVKD.

This clonotype came up many times. V usage is TRBV5-5 and J usage is TRBJ1-1; D may be TRBD1 (5 bases). Looked up from germline, CDR1 is SGHKS and CDR2 is YYEKEE (reference sequence). This CDR3 is 15 amino acids long. The V end lost 4 bases, the J end lost 4 bases, and 17 bases lay between the germline ends. CDR3 residues: CASSASGTPPTEAFF. The CDR3 DNA reads TGTGCCAGCAGCGCCTCCGGGACCCCCCCCACTGAAGCTTTCTTT.

This clonotype was seen a handful of times. A clone one base away is much larger, so this may be a read error. The V gene is TRBV30, the J gene TRBJ2-7; no firm D call. The length of the CDR3 is 11 residues. Germline values: CDR1 GTSNPN, CDR2 SVGIG (reference sequence). The V gene lost 5 bases and the J gene lost 1 base, with 6 bases spanning the gap. The CDR3 sequence is CAWGRSYEQYF. The CDR3 coding sequence is TGTGCCTGGGGTAGGTCCTACGAGCAGTACTTC. The full variable domain, rest sourced from reference TRBV30 and TRBJ2-7, is SQTIHQWPATLVQPVGSPLSLECTVEGTSNPNLYWYRQAAGRGLQLLFYSVGIGQISSEVPQNLSASRPQDRQFILSSKKLLLSDSGFYLCAWGRSYEQYFGPGTRLTVT.

This clonotype occurred many times. The genes are TRBV6-5 and TRBJ1-2; no clear D. The CDR3 covers 16 residues. Trimming pared 6 bases from V and 4 bases from J, leaving 21 bases between. Germline assignment: CDR1 MNHEY and CDR2 SVGAGI. This CDR3 is CASRKTQSMSGYGYTF. Written as DNA, the CDR3 is TGTGCCAGCAGAAAGACCCAATCGATGAGTGGCTATGGCTACACCTTC.

This clonotype was picked up many times. This rearrangement joins TRBV2 to TRBJ2-1; TRBD2 matches 12 bases. There are 14 residues in the CDR3. V lost 6 bases and J lost 9; bases outside the gene matches: 6. Germline values: CDR1 SNHLY, CDR2 FYNNEI. This CDR3 reads CASRLAGGAGEQFF. The CDR3 nucleotides are TGTGCCAGCAGACTAGCGGGGGGAGCTGGTGAGCAGTTCTTC. Full variable domain (outside the CDR3, taken from reference TRBV2 and TRBJ2-1): EPEVTQTPSHQVTQMGQEVILRCVPISNHLYFYWYRQILGQKVEFLVSFYNNEISEKSEIFDDQFSVERPDGSNFTLKIRSTKLEDSAMYFCASRLAGGAGEQFFGPGTRLTVL.

This clonotype was detected only once. The CDR3 bases are TGTGCCAGCTCAGAAGAGGGGTCAGGAAAAGAGACCCAGTACTTC. It codes for CASSEEGSGKETQYF. The chain carries TRBV6-2 or TRBV6-3 and TRBJ2-5; TRBD1 or TRBD2 may be the D gene (5 bases each). The CDR3 loop spans 15 amino acids. CDR1 and CDR2 from the germline V gene are MNHEY and SVGEGT. V was cut by 8 bases and J by 3 bases, with 19 bases left in between.

This clonotype was observed many times. The CDR3 spells CSARRSSRGHYEQYF. CDR3 sequence (DNA): TGCAGTGCTAGACGCTCATCCCGGGGGCACTACGAGCAGTACTTC. The chain has TRBV20-1 and TRBJ2-7; the D call may be TRBD1 or TRBD2 (6 bases each). Germline CDR1 is DFQATT and CDR2 is SNEGSKA (reference sequence). The length of the CDR3 is 15 residues. V lost 2 bases and J 3 bases, leaving 17 bases between the germline ends.

In its sample, this clonotype was seen many times. V usage is TRBV6-5 and J usage is TRBJ1-1; D perhaps matches TRBD1 (5 bases). V was cut by 8 bases and J by 6 bases, with 13 bases left in between. Germline CDR1 is MNHEY and CDR2 is SVGAGI. The CDR3 totals 12 residues. The CDR3 region has the DNA TGTGCCAGCGGGGATCTGGGGGCTGAAGCTTTCTTT. Encoded protein: CASGDLGAEAFF.

This clonotype was counted ten times or more. The rearrangement links TRBV5-1 to TRBJ2-7, with 8 bases that match TRBD1. Looked up from germline, CDR1 is SGHRS and CDR2 is YFSETQ. There are 13 residues in the CDR3. With V trimmed by 0 bases and J by 5 bases, 1 base remained unmatched. The CDR3 sequence: CASSLGQGNEQYF. The CDR3, as DNA: TGCGCCAGCAGCTTGGGACAGGGGAACGAGCAGTACTTC.

This chain connects TRBV7-8 to TRBJ1-1; 7 nucleotides match TRBD1. Looked up from germline, CDR1 is SGHVS and CDR2 is FQNEAQ. V was pared by 1 base and J by 1 base, with 9 bases of the junction left unmatched. This CDR3 has 17 amino acids. The CDR3 DNA follows: TGTGCCAGCAGCTTAGTCGGCACCGGGACAGCGAACACTGAAGCTTTCTTT. Amino acids: CASSLVGTGTANTEAFF.

The sample holds many counts of this clonotype. Just one base apart from a much larger clone, this may be a read error. The CDR3 sequence is CTSSNLGVYGYTF. CDR3 coding DNA: TGTACCAGCAGTAACCTTGGAGTCTATGGCTACACCTTC. The V gene is TRBV27, the J gene TRBJ1-2; D uncertain. The CDR3 is 13 residues long. Germline assignment: CDR1 MNHEY and CDR2 SMNVEV (reference sequence).

The chain joins TRBV20-1 to TRBJ2-5; D gene unclear. The V gene lost 1 base and the J gene lost 5 bases, with 11 bases spanning the gap. This CDR3 is 13 amino acids long. Germline V gene lookup returns CDR1 DFQATT and CDR2 SNEGSKA (reference sequence). CDR3 in amino acids: CSARGVSWETQYF. CDR3 in DNA: TGCAGTGCTAGAGGGGTTAGTTGGGAGACCCAGTACTTC.

This clonotype was counted ten times or more. J is TRBJ2-7 and V is TRBV27; 8 bases are a match to TRBD2. There are 20 residues in the CDR3. Unmatched junction bases numbered 23, after V lost 4 bases and J lost 3 bases. CDR1 is MNHEY, CDR2 SMNVEV, per germline (reference sequence). CDR3 nucleotides: TGTGCCAGCAGTTCTCTCGGGCGGGGGGCCGTCCTATTACACGTCTACGAGCAGTACTTC. Translation: CASSSLGRGAVLLHVYEQYF.

V and J are TRBV28 and TRBJ2-7; 11 bases map to TRBD2. The CDR3 is made up of 14 amino acids. The V gene end was trimmed by 2 bases and the J gene end by 8 bases; junction bases not matched to a gene: 5. The V gene's germline CDR1 is MDHEN and CDR2 SYDVKM. The CDR3 coding sequence is TGTGCCAGCAGTTTAGAACTAGCGGGAGTCAAGCAGTACTTC. This sequence encodes CASSLELAGVKQYF.

This clonotype was seen repeatedly, ten times or more. This rearrangement joins TRBV10-3 to TRBJ2-5; 13 positions agree with TRBD2. There are 17 residues in the CDR3. The V segment lost 4 bases and the J segment 4 bases; nucleotides outside the gene matches: 9. CDR1 is ENHRY, CDR2 SYGVKD, per germline. In DNA, the CDR3 is TGTGCCATCAGTGCGCCAATTGGGACTAGCGGGATAGAGACCCAGTACTTC. Its translation is CAISAPIGTSGIETQYF.

The gene calls are TRBV12-3 or TRBV12-4 and TRBJ2-7; D is possibly TRBD2 (6 bases). CDR3 length: 14 amino acids. The V end was cut by 6 bases, the J end by 4 bases, with 16 bases between. The CDR3 DNA reads TGTGCCAGCAGCATTTTTGGGGGGAAATACGAGCAGTACTTC. Protein: CASSIFGGKYEQYF.